This is a list of T cell receptor beta chains from one sample in a study of human T cells and chemical hapten exposure. TCRdb processed the RACE reads anew with MiXCR; each CDR3 protein has one entry. The repertoire holds fewer than 350,000 distinct CDR3 sequences, with around 7.3% as singletons. This specimen was whole blood, taken in connection with sensitization to the hapten diphenylcyclopropenone (DPC). These receptors came from a man aged 18 to 29 with alopecia areata. Some clones in this sample may be carry-over from other donors' samples. The CDR3 runs from the conserved cysteine through the conserved F or W. The D gene is left open where the match is weak. For some rows the clone size is stated as once, few or many, or as a class when expanded; others skip it.

CDR3nt	CDR3aa	j_gene	d_gene	v_gene	abundance
TGTGCCAGCAGGAATTCAGGGAGTACATCCACCGGGGAGCTGTTTTTT	CASRNSGSTSTGELFF	TRBJ2-2	NA	TRBV6-5	NA
TGTGCCAGCAGTTTAGGTGGCGGGAAGACCCAGTACTTC	CASSLGGGKTQYF	TRBJ2-5	NA	TRBV12-3/TRBV12-4	NA
TGTGCCAGCAGCGTAGCTTGGGATCCCGCCAGTCTATGGGAGACCCAGTACTTC	CASSVAWDPASLWETQYF	TRBJ2-5	NA	TRBV9	few
TGTGCCAGCAGTTACGCAGGGGCGCAGGTAGATACGCAGTATTTT	CASSYAGAQVDTQYF	TRBJ2-3	NA	TRBV6-5	NA
TGCAGTGCTCAGGGACAGGCCTATGGCTACACCTTC	CSAQGQAYGYTF	TRBJ1-2	TRBD1	TRBV20-1	few
TGTGCCAGCAGCTTAGAACACGGCAGGGCCCACACCATATATTTT	CASSLEHGRAHTIYF	TRBJ1-3	NA	TRBV11-2	few
TGTGCCAGCAGCTTAGATTGGGGGCTAGCGGGGACCACCGGGGAGCTGTTTTTT	CASSLDWGLAGTTGELFF	TRBJ2-2	TRBD2	TRBV7-2	many
TGTGCCAGCAGACCCAATCAGGGTCAGAATGAAAAACTGTTTTTT	CASRPNQGQNEKLFF	TRBJ1-4	NA	TRBV12-3/TRBV12-4	NA
TGCGCCAGCAGCCAAGTCGTGACCAATAATGAAAAACTGTTTTTT	CASSQVVTNNEKLFF	TRBJ1-4	NA	TRBV4-1	many
TGTGCCAGCAGTTTTGGACTGAAACCCTACAATGAGCAGTTCTTC	CASSFGLKPYNEQFF	TRBJ2-1	NA	TRBV27	NA
TGCAGCGTTGGTCGGAGATCGGGGGGGCAGAGCACAGATACGCAGTATTTT	CSVGRRSGGQSTDTQYF	TRBJ2-3	TRBD2	TRBV29-1	NA
TGCGCCAGCAGCTTGGAACAGGGGGTTGGAGAGACCCAGTACTTC	CASSLEQGVGETQYF	TRBJ2-5	TRBD1	TRBV5-1	many
TGTGCCAGCAGTATGGGGCAGCGGAGAGAAAAACTGTTTTTT	CASSMGQRREKLFF	TRBJ1-4	NA	TRBV2	few
TGTGCCAGCAGTGGGGGGACTAAAACGATTATGGTGGGAAATCAGCCCCAGCATTTT	CASSGGTKTIMVGNQPQHF	TRBJ1-5	NA	TRBV2	NA
TGTGCCAGCAGCTTAGCTCAGGGGATGAACACTGAAGCTTTCTTT	CASSLAQGMNTEAFF	TRBJ1-1	NA	TRBV7-9	NA
TGCAGTGCTAGTGGGGCGGGGCCGAACACCGGGGAGCTGTTTTTT	CSASGAGPNTGELFF	TRBJ2-2	NA	TRBV20-1	few
TGTGCCATCAGTGAGTCGAGGCAGGTTGCAGATACGCAGTATTTT	CAISESRQVADTQYF	TRBJ2-3	NA	TRBV10-3	many
TGTGCCAGCAGTGATAGGGGAGGGCAGCCCCAGCATTTT	CASSDRGGQPQHF	TRBJ1-5	NA	TRBV2	many
TGTGCCAGCAGCTTTGCAGGGCGTAATGAAAAACTGTTTTTT	CASSFAGRNEKLFF	TRBJ1-4	NA	TRBV7-6	NA
TGCAGCGTTGCAACAGGGGAGGGCCAAGAGACCCAGTACTTC	CSVATGEGQETQYF	TRBJ2-5	NA	TRBV29-1	many
TGCGCCAGCAGCTTGGGGGACCCCTCCTACAATGAGCAGTTCTTC	CASSLGDPSYNEQFF	TRBJ2-1	NA	TRBV5-1	many
TGTGCCAGCAACAAACAGACAGGGGACTATGGCTACACCTTC	CASNKQTGDYGYTF	TRBJ1-2	TRBD1	TRBV28	many
TGTGCCACCAGCAGAGTACGGGGGGCGTTACAAGAGACCCAGTACTTC	CATSRVRGALQETQYF	TRBJ2-5	NA	TRBV15	NA
TGTGCCAGCAGACCCCTAGCGGGGGGCCCGAAAGATACGCAGTATTTT	CASRPLAGGPKDTQYF	TRBJ2-3	TRBD2	TRBV11-2	NA
TGTGCCAGCAGCTTAGATCACGGCGAGACCCAGTACTTC	CASSLDHGETQYF	TRBJ2-5	NA	TRBV7-7	few
TGTGCCAGCAGCTTAGGGTACAGGGTGAACACCGGGGAGCTGTTTTTT	CASSLGYRVNTGELFF	TRBJ2-2	NA	TRBV7-2	NA
TGCAGCGTTGAGGGGGACAATGTTCGTGTAGGGCTCTTC	CSVEGDNVRVGLF	TRBJ2-1	NA	TRBV29-1	NA
TGTGCCAGCAGCTTACTGGCCCACGTCCCCCCTGGGGCCAACGTCCTGACTTTC	CASSLLAHVPPGANVLTF	TRBJ2-6	NA	TRBV7-9	many
TGTGCCAGCAGTCTCAGAGGATCCTACGAGCAGTACTTC	CASSLRGSYEQYF	TRBJ2-7	NA	TRBV27	many
TGCAGCGGAATCCAGGGGACGGTGAACACTGAAGCTTTCTTT	CSGIQGTVNTEAFF	TRBJ1-1	NA	TRBV29-1	NA
TGTGCCAGCAGCCAGAAGCGGGGGGGCAACAATGAGCAGTTCTTC	CASSQKRGGNNEQFF	TRBJ2-1	TRBD2	TRBV7-2	many
TGTGCCAGCAGCCAATCGGGGGTTGAGCAGTTCTTC	CASSQSGVEQFF	TRBJ2-1	NA	TRBV16	NA
TGTGCCAGCAGCGAGGGTGAAGGAGATACGCAGTATTTT	CASSEGEGDTQYF	TRBJ2-3	NA	TRBV9	NA
TGTGCCAGCAACCCCACCGGGACAGGGTTTGGGCGGCCCCAGCATTTT	CASNPTGTGFGRPQHF	TRBJ1-5	TRBD1	TRBV28	few
TGCAGTGCTAGAGAACTGGGTCCCTACAATGAGCAGTTCTTC	CSARELGPYNEQFF	TRBJ2-1	NA	TRBV20-1	many
TGCAGCGTTGAATTGGGGTTAGATACGCAGTATTTT	CSVELGLDTQYF	TRBJ2-3	NA	TRBV29-1	NA
TGTGCCAGCAGCGGCCGGGGGATACGGGCGGACACCATATATTTT	CASSGRGIRADTIYF	TRBJ1-3	NA	TRBV7-2	NA
TGTGCCAGCTCATCCGACAGGGACTCCTACGAGCAGTACTTC	CASSSDRDSYEQYF	TRBJ2-7	TRBD1	TRBV18	few
TGCGCCAGCAGCCAAGATAACGACAGGGTGGATGTTCAGGGTGAAAAACTGTTTTTT	CASSQDNDRVDVQGEKLFF	TRBJ1-4	TRBD1	TRBV4-3	NA
TGTGCCAGCAGCATAGGGGCGGGGATCTCTTCGGCAGATACGCAGTATTTT	CASSIGAGISSADTQYF	TRBJ2-3	NA	TRBV7-9	NA
TGTGCCAGCAGTGTGACGACAGCCAGATCGGGCGAGCAGTTCTTC	CASSVTTARSGEQFF	TRBJ2-1	NA	TRBV6-6	NA
TGTGCCAGCAGCTTCGGACTTATCACTGAAGCTTTCTTT	CASSFGLITEAFF	TRBJ1-1	NA	TRBV5-6	NA
TGTGCCAGCAGAGAGGGAGACAGGTTGCGCACTGAAGCTTTCTTT	CASREGDRLRTEAFF	TRBJ1-1	NA	TRBV27	few
TGTGCCAGCAGCCAAGGGGGAACCCTAATGGCCCAGCATTTT	CASSQGGTLMAQHF	TRBJ1-5	NA	TRBV3-1	NA
TGTGCCAGCAGCCGAAATCCCGGGACAGGGCGCTCTGGAAACACCATATATTTT	CASSRNPGTGRSGNTIYF	TRBJ1-3	TRBD1	TRBV7-2	NA